This T cell receptor (beta chain) was captured in a study of blood T cells in healthy people across ages. This clonotype has more than one count but fewer than ten. Antigen specificity is unknown. Sample-barcoded 5' priming and a J-beta primer mix drove a second PCR of about 6 to 12 cycles. From the 5' RACE reads, TCRdb called clonotypes with MiXCR, one entry per CDR3 protein. The table includes 730,000 or so distinct CDR3 sequences, approximately 39% detected once. The V and J ends lost 6 bases and 1 base, in that order; junction bases with no gene match: 19. Germline lookup yields CDR1 DFQATT and CDR2 SNEGSKA (reference sequence). The CDR3 consists of 18 residues. Study-wide results and caveats: It was the long-lived donors that had more naive CD4+ cells and higher diversity than aged donors.

The sequencing input was blood. The receptor was derived from a woman in her sixties or seventies in good health. The V gene is TRBV20-1, the J gene TRBJ1-2, with 8 bases matching TRBD1. CDR3 coding DNA: TGCAGTGCCCCGCCGAGGGGGACAGGTGCCGGTAGTAACTATGGCTACACCTTC. It encodes CSAPPRGTGAGSNYGYTF.